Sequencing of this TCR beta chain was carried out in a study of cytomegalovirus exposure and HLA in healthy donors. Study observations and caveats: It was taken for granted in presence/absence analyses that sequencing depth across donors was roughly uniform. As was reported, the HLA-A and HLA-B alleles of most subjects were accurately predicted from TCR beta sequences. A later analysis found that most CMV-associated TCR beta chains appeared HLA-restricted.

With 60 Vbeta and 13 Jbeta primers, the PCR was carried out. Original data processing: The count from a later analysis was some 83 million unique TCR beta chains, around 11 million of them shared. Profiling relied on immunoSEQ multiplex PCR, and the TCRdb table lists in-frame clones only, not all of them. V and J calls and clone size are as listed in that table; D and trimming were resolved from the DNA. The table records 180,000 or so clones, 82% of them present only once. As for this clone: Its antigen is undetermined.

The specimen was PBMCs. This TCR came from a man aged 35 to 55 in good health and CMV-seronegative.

The CDR3 region is CASSVTAGGGLTDTQYF. The CDR3 nucleotides are TGTGCCAGCAGCGTGACCGCGGGGGGCGGGTTAACAGATACGCAGTATTTT. The chain uses TRBV7-2 and TRBJ2-3; 8 bases map to TRBD2. Germline V gene lookup returns CDR1 SGHTA and CDR2 FQGNSA. The V gene end was trimmed by 5 bases and the J gene end by 3 bases; junction bases not matched to a gene: 13. This CDR3 comprises 17 residues.